Ten or more counts support the clone carrying this T cell receptor beta chain. Its antigen is as yet unknown. The CDR3 has 11 residues. Germline V CDR1 and CDR2: MDHEN, SYDVKM. Trimming took off 5 bases at V and 3 bases at J, with 5 bases between the two ends. The sample is drawn from a study of regulatory T cells in long-lasting Graves disease. Study-wide findings and caveats: The analysis examined peripheral blood only and excluded thyroid tissue.

CDR3 regions were amplified by Arm-PCR using iRepertoire HTBI primers to build TCR beta libraries. Via MiXCR, TCRdb re-called the multiplex PCR reads, giving one row per CDR3 protein. The sample lists about 470,000 distinct CDR3 sequences, under 25% occurring once. Time point indicated: persistent/refractory GD, antithyroid drugs over 5 years with positive TRAb. PBMCs provided the RNA from which the TCR library was made. Patients hailed from an endocrinology department in Xi'an, China. EDTA tubes received around 9 milliliters of collected peripheral blood. The TCR originated in a female donor with Graves disease. The V and J genes are TRBV28 and TRBJ2-7; D uncertain. This sample comprised peripheral blood mononuclear cells (PBMCs), obtained when the disease was refractory, from a patient treated with antithyroid drugs. CDR3 region: CASSQFYEQYF. The CDR3 DNA sequence: TGTGCCAGCAGTCAATTCTACGAGCAGTACTTC.